Listed below are T cell receptor beta chains from one sample, sequenced in a study of T-cell reconstitution after alpha-beta-depleted transplantation in children. In TCRdb, the PCR reads were re-called with MiXCR into one record per CDR3 protein. The table has about 230,000 distinct CDR3 sequences, 9.7% seen once. The specimen comprised PBMCs from the stem cell graft donor, sampled from the stem cell graft. The receptors were gathered from a human donor who donated a stem cell graft to a child with SCID. The conserved cysteine and the conserved F or W are not part of the CDR3 here.

cdr3_length: 11; v_call: TRBV5-1; j_call: TRBJ2-7; cdr3_aa: ASSFSTPGEQY
cdr3_length: 13; v_call: TRBV7-9; j_call: TRBJ2-5; cdr3_aa: ASSLLRHPGETQY
cdr3_length: 14; v_call: TRBV5-1; j_call: TRBJ1-2; cdr3_aa: ASSPGTGPPLLSYT
cdr3_length: 15; v_call: TRBV29-1; j_call: TRBJ1-1; cdr3_aa: SVKSAQRTDMNTEAF
cdr3_length: 13; v_call: TRBV10-3; j_call: TRBJ2-5; cdr3_aa: AISEPTGGQETQY
cdr3_length: 13; v_call: TRBV20-1; j_call: TRBJ2-2; cdr3_aa: SARVGGVGTGELF
cdr3_length: 12; v_call: TRBV20-1; j_call: TRBJ1-1; cdr3_aa: SATLGGGGTEAF
cdr3_length: 12; v_call: TRBV12-3/TRBV12-4; j_call: TRBJ2-2; cdr3_aa: AALGDLGTGELF
cdr3_length: 12; v_call: TRBV11-2; j_call: TRBJ1-5; cdr3_aa: ASSAGQRGQPQH
cdr3_length: 12; v_call: TRBV5-1; j_call: TRBJ2-1; cdr3_aa: ASSRLAGSQEQF
cdr3_length: 13; v_call: TRBV20-1; j_call: TRBJ2-1; cdr3_aa: SAISLAAPSYEQF
cdr3_length: 12; v_call: TRBV5-1; j_call: TRBJ1-1; cdr3_aa: ASSLEGRNTEAF
cdr3_length: 12; v_call: TRBV6-1; j_call: TRBJ2-2; cdr3_aa: ASSLRQVTGELF
cdr3_length: 12; v_call: TRBV18; j_call: TRBJ1-1; cdr3_aa: ASSPDSIGTEAF
cdr3_length: 12; v_call: TRBV28; j_call: TRBJ1-3; cdr3_aa: ASSSTGTGNTIY
cdr3_length: 11; v_call: TRBV7-7; j_call: TRBJ2-3; cdr3_aa: ASSRLWGDTQY
cdr3_length: 15; v_call: TRBV4-2; j_call: TRBJ1-5; cdr3_aa: ASSQDWGRGFYQPQH
cdr3_length: 11; v_call: TRBV18; j_call: TRBJ2-3; cdr3_aa: ASSPPSRGTQY
cdr3_length: 12; v_call: TRBV5-1; j_call: TRBJ2-7; cdr3_aa: ASSLAQGRYEQY
cdr3_length: 11; v_call: TRBV5-1; j_call: TRBJ2-7; cdr3_aa: ASSLSPEYEQY